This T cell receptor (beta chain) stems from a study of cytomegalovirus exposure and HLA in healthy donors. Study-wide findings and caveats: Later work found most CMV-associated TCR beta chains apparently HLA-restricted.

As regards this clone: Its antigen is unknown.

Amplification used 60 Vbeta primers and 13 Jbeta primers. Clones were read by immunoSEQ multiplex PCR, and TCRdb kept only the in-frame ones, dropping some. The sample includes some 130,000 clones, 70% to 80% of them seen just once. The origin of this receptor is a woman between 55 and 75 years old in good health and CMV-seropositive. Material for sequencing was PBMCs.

The CDR3 region has the DNA TGTGCCAGCAGCCAGGACAGGTCTTTTGTCGAGACCCAGTACTTC. Translated: CASSQDRSFVETQYF. The chain employs TRBV5-4 and TRBJ2-5; TRBD1 aligns across 7 bases. Germline-derived CDR1 and CDR2 are SGHNT and YYREEE (reference sequence). V lost 4 bases, J lost 5 bases, and 11 bases stayed unmatched. The CDR3 length is 15 residues.